This entry lists 2 T cell receptor beta chains sequenced from one sample in a study of T cells in Graves' hyperthyroidism and ophthalmopathy. Researchers took RNA transcripts and amplified the TCR beta CDR3 regions from them. Using the HTBI primer set, a first-round RT-PCR was run on the TCR CDR3. TCRdb reprocessed the multiplex PCR reads via MiXCR and lists one record per CDR3 protein. The sample has about 640,000 distinct CDR3 sequences; about a fifth are singletons. The specimen was blood. These TCRs come from a man aged 25 to 45 with Graves' ophthalmopathy.

This clonotype turned up a few times. The chain couples TRBV6-2 or TRBV6-3 to TRBJ2-3; no firm D call. The CDR3 is made up of 13 amino acids. Deletions cut 2 bases from V and 8 bases from J, with 11 bases between. CDR1 and CDR2 (germline): MNHEY, SVGEGT. The DNA for the CDR3 is TGTGCCAGCAGTTACCCCGAGAAGGGTACGCAGTATTTT. Protein sequence: CASSYPEKGTQYF.

The gene calls are TRBV5-1 and TRBJ2-2; a weak D match, TRBD2 (5 bases). CDR1 is SGHRS and CDR2 is YFSETQ in the germline V gene. This CDR3 is 15 amino acids long. The V and J ends lost 7 bases and 3 bases respectively, with 16 bases between them. The CDR3 DNA reads as TGCGCCAGCTTCGCGGGTCCGAGGGACACCGGGGAGCTGTTTTTT. Translating it yields CASFAGPRDTGELFF.